The 21 T cell receptor beta chains reported below all come from one sample, sequenced in a study of early T cells in non-severe SARS-CoV-2 infection. TCRdb re-analysed the 5' RACE reads in MiXCR, keeping a single row per CDR3 protein. The sample comprises about 77,000 distinct CDR3 sequences, around 9.9% of which are singletons, and about 4.6% rests with the top ten. The sequenced sample consisted of whole blood. Every receptor here comes from an adult who was a healthcare worker with PCR-confirmed SARS-CoV-2 infection or an uninfected control (not recorded which).

This clonotype has at least ten counts. The chain joins TRBV28 to TRBJ2-7; TRBD2 matches at 12 bases. The CDR3 covers 13 residues. After removal of 5 bases from V and 7 bases from J, the junction contained 3 bases not matched to a gene. CDR1 is MDHEN and CDR2 is SYDVKM in the germline V gene. DNA for the CDR3: TGTGCCAGCAGTCCGGGACTAGCGGGTGAGCAGTACTTC. This gives the protein CASSPGLAGEQYF.

This clonotype was observed many times. The chain has TRBV7-9 and TRBJ2-7, with TRBD1 matching over 8 bases. The CDR3 sequence is 16 residues long. CDR1 is SEHNR, CDR2 FQNEAQ, per germline (reference sequence). Germline trimming cut 4 bases from V and 2 bases from J; bases unmatched to any gene: 10. CDR3 DNA: TGTGCCAGCAGCTCAACCGGGACAGGACATCCCTACGAGCAGTACTTC. Amino acid sequence: CASSSTGTGHPYEQYF.

This clonotype was counted between two and nine times. The V gene is TRBV28, the J gene TRBJ2-1, with D possibly matching TRBD1 (6 bases). The V gene lost 2 bases and the J gene lost 2 bases, with 16 bases spanning the gap. The CDR3 totals 17 residues. Looked up from germline, CDR1 is MDHEN and CDR2 is SYDVKM. The CDR3 DNA is TGTGCCAGCAGTTTAGGGGCCCTTTGGGGGCCCTACAATGAGCAGTTCTTC. Translated, it gives CASSLGALWGPYNEQFF.

This clonotype was counted at least ten times. The V gene is TRBV10-2, the J gene TRBJ1-2, with D unresolved. Germline CDR1 and CDR2: WSHSY and SAAADI. This CDR3 region has 15 residues. With 7 bases removed from V and 8 bases from J, the gap between germline ends came to 23 bases. CDR3 DNA: TGCGCCAGCACGTACGGAGCTCACCCCGGCGAGGGCTACACCTTC. This sequence encodes CASTYGAHPGEGYTF.

The CDR3 DNA reads as TGTGCCAGCAGCGACCCAACGACAGGCCGGTCTGAAGCTTTCTTT. Its protein product is CASSDPTTGRSEAFF. The chain joins TRBV28 to TRBJ1-1; tentative D call: TRBD1 (6 bases). Germline V gene lookup returns CDR1 MDHEN and CDR2 SYDVKM. V was pared by 6 bases and J by 6 bases, with 20 bases between. The CDR3 loop spans 15 amino acids.

CDR3 residues: CASSISRKEKLFF. In DNA form, the CDR3 reads TGTGCCAGCAGTATTTCAAGGAAGGAAAAACTGTTTTTT. This chain joins TRBV7-2 and TRBJ1-4; D gene unclear. From germline, CDR1 is SGHTA and CDR2 FQGNSA. V lost 6 bases and J 8 bases, leaving 13 bases between the germline ends. The CDR3 contains 13 residues.

This clonotype has at least ten counts. The chain links TRBV7-3 to TRBJ1-1; no reliable D call. V lost 5 bases and J lost 0, with 13 bases in between. CDR1 and CDR2 (germline): SGHTA, FQGTGA. This CDR3 spans 15 amino acids. DNA for the CDR3: TGTGCCAGCAGCCTCACGAGGTCCCTGAACACTGAAGCTTTCTTT. Translated, it gives CASSLTRSLNTEAFF.

In its sample, this clonotype was seen many times. This chain links TRBV27 with TRBJ1-5; D uncertain. Germline V gene sequence: CDR1 MNHEY, CDR2 SMNVEV (reference sequence). CDR3 size: 14 residues. Trimming took 3 bases from V and 1 from J, leaving 7 bases between them. The CDR3 is CASSFSDSNQPQHF. CDR3 nucleotides: TGTGCCAGCAGTTTCAGCGACAGCAATCAGCCCCAGCATTTT.

This clonotype was counted only a few times. This chain connects TRBV3-1 to TRBJ2-7, with D possibly matching TRBD1 (6 bases). Trimming took 8 bases from V and 5 from J, leaving 16 bases between them. Looked up from germline, CDR1 is LGHDT and CDR2 is YNNKEL (reference sequence). This CDR3 region has 13 residues. The chain's CDR3 is CASLGPTGHEQYF. The CDR3 nucleotides read TGTGCCAGCCTGGGCCCGACAGGACACGAGCAGTACTTC.

This clonotype has a count of ten or more. V and J are TRBV2 and TRBJ2-1; D is tentatively TRBD1 or TRBD2 (5 bases each). CDR1 and CDR2 (germline): SNHLY, FYNNEI. CDR3 length equals 14 residues. The V end lost 5 bases, the J end lost 3 bases, and 11 bases lay between the germline ends. The CDR3 is CASSTRGVYNEQFF. DNA of the CDR3: TGTGCCAGCAGTACGAGGGGAGTCTACAATGAGCAGTTCTTC.

As to this clonotype: Being one base from a much bigger clone, this may be a read error. J is TRBJ2-1 and V is TRBV7-3; D gene ambiguous. Germline lookup yields CDR1 SGHTA and CDR2 FQGTGA. This CDR3 has 15 residues. CDR3 sequence reads: CASYSNTSDYSEQFF. The CDR3 DNA reads TGTGCCAGCTACTCCAACACGTCCGATTACAGTGAGCAGTTCTTC. Full variable domain (rest looked up from reference TRBV7-3 and TRBJ2-1): GAGVSQTPSNKVTEKGKYVELRCDPISGHTALYWYRQSLGQGPEFLIYFQGTGAADDSGLPNDRFFAVRPEGSVSTLKIQRTERGDSAVYLCASYSNTSDYSEQFFGPGTRLTVL.

Many counts were recorded for this clonotype. The chain links TRBV6-6 to TRBJ2-3; 11 positions agree with TRBD2. Losses at the gene ends were 6 bases for V and 3 bases for J; bases not matched to a gene: 8. The CDR3 covers 16 residues. Germline CDR1 reads MNHNY; CDR2 reads SVGAGI (reference sequence). CDR3 nucleotide sequence: TGTGCCAGCAGGTCTACTAGCGGGAGAGAAACAGATACGCAGTATTTT. Translated: CASRSTSGRETDTQYF.

There are many counts of this clonotype. The chain recombines TRBV18 with TRBJ2-7; maybe TRBD2 (6 bases). Germline V lookup: CDR1 KGHSH, CDR2 LQKENI. V lost 0 bases, J lost 6 bases, and 15 bases lay in between. CDR3 length equals 15 residues. The CDR3 DNA reads TGTGCCAGCTCACCACCAACACTAGCTCGGCGCGAGCAGTACTTC. Translated: CASSPPTLARREQYF.

This clonotype was picked up many times. The CDR3 sequence is CASRHYRDFYEQYF. For the CDR3, the DNA is TGTGCCAGCAGACACTACCGGGACTTCTACGAGCAGTACTTC. This sequence joins TRBV28 and TRBJ2-7, with D possibly TRBD2 on 6 matching bases. The ends were cut back, 6 bases at V and 3 bases at J, with 15 bases in the middle. This CDR3 spans 14 amino acids. Germline V gene data show CDR1 as MDHEN and CDR2 as SYDVKM.

Only a few counts were recorded for this clonotype. In DNA, the CDR3 is TGTGCCAGCAGCCCCCTGAACCAGGGGCGCAACGAGCAGTACTTC. Its translation is CASSPLNQGRNEQYF. V usage is TRBV3-1 and J usage is TRBJ2-7; TRBD1 is a possible D gene (6 bases). V was cut by 4 bases and J by 5 bases, with 18 bases left in between. The CDR3 spans 15 residues. Germline V gene sequence: CDR1 LGHDT, CDR2 YNNKEL (reference sequence).

This clonotype was seen only a few times. The V and J genes are TRBV28 and TRBJ2-3; 7 nucleotides match TRBD1. The CDR3 totals 14 residues. Germline V lookup: CDR1 MDHEN, CDR2 SYDVKM. With V trimmed by 5 bases and J by 1 base, 3 bases remained unmatched. The chain's CDR3 is CASSRTGGTDTQYF. The CDR3, as DNA: TGTGCCAGCAGTCGGACAGGCGGCACAGATACGCAGTATTTT.

Ten or more counts support this clonotype. This chain uses TRBV6-1 with TRBJ2-2, with 8 bases fitting TRBD1. CDR1 and CDR2 from the germline V gene are MNHNS and SASEGT. Trimming cost V 8 bases and J 0 bases; bases outside gene matches: 8. This CDR3 region has 16 residues. In DNA form, the CDR3 reads TGTGCCAGCTTCCCTGCGACAGGGGCGAACACCGGGGAGCTGTTTTTT. This encodes CASFPATGANTGELFF.

This clonotype turned up a few times. The chain combines TRBV20-1 with TRBJ2-5, with 16 bases lining up with TRBD2. This CDR3 is 16 amino acids long. CDR1 and CDR2 (germline): DFQATT, SNEGSKA (reference sequence). V lost 6 bases, J lost 4 bases, and 8 bases stayed unmatched. CDR3 loop: CSASGTSGRERETQYF. CDR3 bases: TGCAGTGCCTCCGGGACTAGCGGGAGGGAGCGAGAGACCCAGTACTTC.

This clonotype was found once. This chain links TRBV28 with TRBJ2-2; a possible D gene is TRBD2 (6 bases). V was clipped by 3 bases and J by 1 base, with 15 bases between them. Germline V gene data show CDR1 as MDHEN and CDR2 as SYDVKM. The CDR3 consists of 17 residues. The CDR3 sequence: CASSFPTGTVNTGELFF. The CDR3 DNA follows: TGTGCCAGCAGTTTCCCTACCGGGACTGTGAACACCGGGGAGCTGTTTTTT.

This clonotype was seen many times. The J gene is TRBJ1-2, the V gene TRBV10-3; tentatively, D is TRBD1 (6 bases). Germline CDR1 ENHRY, CDR2 SYGVKD. The ends were cut back, 0 bases at V and 4 bases at J, with 6 bases in the middle. The CDR3 has 13 amino acids. The CDR3 bases are TGTGCCATCAGTGAGTCGGACAGCTATGGCTACACCTTC. Encoded protein: CAISESDSYGYTF.

This chain links TRBV11-2 with TRBJ2-1, with TRBD2 matching over 13 bases. V gave up 0 bases and J gave up 8 bases; unmatched junction bases: 7. Germline V CDR1 and CDR2: SGHAT, FQNNGV. The CDR3 runs 17 residues. The CDR3 nucleotides read TGTGCCAGCAGCTTAGATCGGACTAGCGGGAGAAAATATGAGCAGTTCTTC. Its protein product is CASSLDRTSGRKYEQFF.